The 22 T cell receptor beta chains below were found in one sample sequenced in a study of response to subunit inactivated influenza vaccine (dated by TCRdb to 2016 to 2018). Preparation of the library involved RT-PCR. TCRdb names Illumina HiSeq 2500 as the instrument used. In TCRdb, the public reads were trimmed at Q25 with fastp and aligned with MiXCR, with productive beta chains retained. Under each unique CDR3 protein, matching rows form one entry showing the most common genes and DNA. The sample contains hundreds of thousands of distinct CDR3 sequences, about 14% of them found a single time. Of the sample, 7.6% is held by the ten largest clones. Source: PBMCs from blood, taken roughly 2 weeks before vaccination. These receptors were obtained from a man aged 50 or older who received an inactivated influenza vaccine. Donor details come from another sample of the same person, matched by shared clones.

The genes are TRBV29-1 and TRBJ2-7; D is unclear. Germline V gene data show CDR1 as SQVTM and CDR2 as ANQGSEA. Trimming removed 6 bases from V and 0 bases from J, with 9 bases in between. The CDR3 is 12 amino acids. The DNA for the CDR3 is TGCAGCGTCGTCCTAATCTCCTACGAGCAGTACTTC. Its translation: CSVVLISYEQYF.

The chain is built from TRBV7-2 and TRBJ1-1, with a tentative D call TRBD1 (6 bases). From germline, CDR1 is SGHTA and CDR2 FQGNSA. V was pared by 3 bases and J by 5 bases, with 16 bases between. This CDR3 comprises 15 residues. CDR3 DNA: TGTGCCAGCAGCTTGAGCAGGGGTTGGGGAACTGAAGCTTTCTTT. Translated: CASSLSRGWGTEAFF.

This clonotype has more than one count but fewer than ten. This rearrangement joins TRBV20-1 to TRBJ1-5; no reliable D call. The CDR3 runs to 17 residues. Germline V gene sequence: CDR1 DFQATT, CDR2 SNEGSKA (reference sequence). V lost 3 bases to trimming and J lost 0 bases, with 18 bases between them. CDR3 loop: CSARMGGLVSSNQPQHF. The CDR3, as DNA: TGCAGTGCTAGGATGGGCGGGCTTGTCTCTAGCAATCAGCCCCAGCATTTT.

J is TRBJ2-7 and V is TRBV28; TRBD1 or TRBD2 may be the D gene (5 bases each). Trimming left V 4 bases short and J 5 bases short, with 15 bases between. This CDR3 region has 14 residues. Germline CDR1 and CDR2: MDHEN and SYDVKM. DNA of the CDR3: TGTGCCAGCAGTTGGTCCGAGGGGTTGAACGAGCAGTACTTC. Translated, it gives CASSWSEGLNEQYF.

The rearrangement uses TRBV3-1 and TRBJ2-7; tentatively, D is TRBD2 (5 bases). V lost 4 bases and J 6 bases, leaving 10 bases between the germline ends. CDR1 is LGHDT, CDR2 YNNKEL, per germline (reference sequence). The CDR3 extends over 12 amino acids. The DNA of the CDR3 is TGTGCCAGCAGCCGCGGGCCCCTCGAGCAGTACTTC. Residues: CASSRGPLEQYF.

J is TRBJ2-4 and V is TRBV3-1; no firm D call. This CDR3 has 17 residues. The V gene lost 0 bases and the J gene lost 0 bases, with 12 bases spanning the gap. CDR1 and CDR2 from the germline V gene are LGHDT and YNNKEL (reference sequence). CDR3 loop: CASSQESGPLAKNIQYF. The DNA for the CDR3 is TGTGCCAGCAGCCAAGAAAGTGGACCCCTAGCCAAAAACATTCAGTACTTC.

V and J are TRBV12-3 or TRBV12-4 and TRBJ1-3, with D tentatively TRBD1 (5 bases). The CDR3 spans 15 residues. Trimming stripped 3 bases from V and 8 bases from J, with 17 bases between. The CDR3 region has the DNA TGTGCCAGCAGTTTCTCGGGCAGGGAATTGCACACCATATATTTT. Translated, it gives CASSFSGRELHTIYF.

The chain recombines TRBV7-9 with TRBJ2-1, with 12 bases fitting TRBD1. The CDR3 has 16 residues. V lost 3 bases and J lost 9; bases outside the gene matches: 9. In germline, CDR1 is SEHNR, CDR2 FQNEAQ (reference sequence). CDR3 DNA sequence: TGTGCCAGCAGCTTTTATCGGGACAGGGGGCAGGGTGAGCAGTTCTTC. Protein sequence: CASSFYRDRGQGEQFF.

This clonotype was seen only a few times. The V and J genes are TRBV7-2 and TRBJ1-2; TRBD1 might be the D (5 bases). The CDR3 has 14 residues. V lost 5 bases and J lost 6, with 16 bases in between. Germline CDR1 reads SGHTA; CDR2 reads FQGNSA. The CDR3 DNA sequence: TGTGCCAGCAGCCAGACAAAGGGGTATGATGGCTACACCTTC. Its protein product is CASSQTKGYDGYTF.

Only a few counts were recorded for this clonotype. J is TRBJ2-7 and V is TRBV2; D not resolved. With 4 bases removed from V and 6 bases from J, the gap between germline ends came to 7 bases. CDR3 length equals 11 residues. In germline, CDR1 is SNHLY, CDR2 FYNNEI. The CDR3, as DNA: TGTGCCAGCAGTGTGGAAGGCGAGCAGTACTTC. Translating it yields CASSVEGEQYF.

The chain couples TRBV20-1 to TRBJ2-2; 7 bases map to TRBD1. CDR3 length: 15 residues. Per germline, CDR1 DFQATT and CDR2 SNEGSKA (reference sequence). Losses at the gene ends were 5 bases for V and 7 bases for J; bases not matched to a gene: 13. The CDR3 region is CSALGGPRPGGELFF. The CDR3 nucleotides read TGCAGTGCTTTAGGGGGCCCAAGGCCCGGCGGGGAGCTGTTTTTT.

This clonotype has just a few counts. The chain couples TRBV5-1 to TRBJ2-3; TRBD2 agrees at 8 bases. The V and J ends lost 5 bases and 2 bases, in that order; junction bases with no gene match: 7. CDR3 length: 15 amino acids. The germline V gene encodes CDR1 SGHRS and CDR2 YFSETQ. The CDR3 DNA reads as TGCGCCAGCAGAACACTAGCGGTCCCCACAGATACGCAGTATTTT. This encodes CASRTLAVPTDTQYF.

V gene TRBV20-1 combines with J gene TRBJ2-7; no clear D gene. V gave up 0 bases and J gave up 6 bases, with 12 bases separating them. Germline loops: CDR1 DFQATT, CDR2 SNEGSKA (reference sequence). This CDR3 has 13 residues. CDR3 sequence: CSARDQPGAEQYF. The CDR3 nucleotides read TGCAGTGCTAGAGATCAGCCAGGTGCCGAGCAGTACTTC.

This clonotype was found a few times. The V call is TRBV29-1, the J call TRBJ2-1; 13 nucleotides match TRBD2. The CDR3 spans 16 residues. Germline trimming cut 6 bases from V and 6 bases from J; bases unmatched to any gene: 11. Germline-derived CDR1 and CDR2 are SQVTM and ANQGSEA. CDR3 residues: CSVVTSGRASINEQFF. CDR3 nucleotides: TGCAGCGTGGTCACTAGCGGGAGGGCGTCAATCAATGAGCAGTTCTTC.

CDR3 residues: CASSFGTGGRYNSPLHF. CDR3 nucleotide sequence: TGTGCCAGCAGCTTCGGGACAGGGGGCCGGTATAATTCACCCCTCCACTTT. The genes are TRBV7-2 and TRBJ1-6; 12 positions agree with TRBD1. Germline CDR1 SGHTA, CDR2 FQGNSA. Losses at the gene ends were 3 bases for V and 4 bases for J; bases not matched to a gene: 4. This CDR3 region has 17 residues.

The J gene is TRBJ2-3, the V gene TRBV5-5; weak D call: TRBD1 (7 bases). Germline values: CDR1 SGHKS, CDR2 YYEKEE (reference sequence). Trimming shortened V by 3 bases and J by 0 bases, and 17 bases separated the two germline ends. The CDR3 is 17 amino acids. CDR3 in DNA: TGTGCCAGCAGCTACATCCGACAGGGACTTAGCACAGATACGCAGTATTTT. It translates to CASSYIRQGLSTDTQYF.

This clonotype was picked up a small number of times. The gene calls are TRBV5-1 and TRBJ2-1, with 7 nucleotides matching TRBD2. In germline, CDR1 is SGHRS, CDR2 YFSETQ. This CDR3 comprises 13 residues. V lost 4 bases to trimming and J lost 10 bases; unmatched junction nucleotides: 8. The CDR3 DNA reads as TGCGCCAGCAGCCAAAGTGGGAGGGTCGAGCAGTTCTTC. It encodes CASSQSGRVEQFF. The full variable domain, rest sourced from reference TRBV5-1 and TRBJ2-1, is KAGVTQTPRYLIKTRGQQVTLSCSPISGHRSVSWYQQTPGQGLQFLFEYFSETQRNKGNFPGRFSGRQFSNSRSEMNVSTLELGDSALYLCASSQSGRVEQFFGPGTRLTVL.

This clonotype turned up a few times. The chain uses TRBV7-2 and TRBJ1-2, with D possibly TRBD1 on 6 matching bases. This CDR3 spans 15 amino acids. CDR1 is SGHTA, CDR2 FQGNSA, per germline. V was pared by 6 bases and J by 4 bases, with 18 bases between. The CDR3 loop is CASSKASDRAYGYTF. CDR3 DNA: TGTGCCAGCAGTAAAGCCTCGGACAGAGCCTATGGCTACACCTTC.

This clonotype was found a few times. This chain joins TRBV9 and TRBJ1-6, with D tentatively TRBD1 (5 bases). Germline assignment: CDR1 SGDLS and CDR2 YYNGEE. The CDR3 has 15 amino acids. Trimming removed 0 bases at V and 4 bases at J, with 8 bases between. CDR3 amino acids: CASSVAGHYNSPLHF. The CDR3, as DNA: TGTGCCAGCAGCGTAGCCGGACATTATAATTCACCCCTCCACTTT.

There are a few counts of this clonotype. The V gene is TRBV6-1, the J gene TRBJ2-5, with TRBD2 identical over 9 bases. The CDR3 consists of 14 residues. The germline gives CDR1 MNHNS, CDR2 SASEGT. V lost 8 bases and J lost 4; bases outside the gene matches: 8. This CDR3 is CASGAGTSRETQYF. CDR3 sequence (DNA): TGTGCCAGCGGAGCCGGGACTAGCAGAGAGACCCAGTACTTC.

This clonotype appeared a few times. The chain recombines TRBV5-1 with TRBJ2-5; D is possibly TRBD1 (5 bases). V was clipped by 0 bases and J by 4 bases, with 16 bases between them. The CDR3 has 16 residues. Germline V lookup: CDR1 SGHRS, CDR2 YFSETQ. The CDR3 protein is CASSLDSQGRGETQYF. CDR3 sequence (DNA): TGCGCCAGCAGCTTGGATTCTCAGGGCCGAGGAGAGACCCAGTACTTC. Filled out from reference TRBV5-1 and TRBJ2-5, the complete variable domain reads KAGVTQTPRYLIKTRGQQVTLSCSPISGHRSVSWYQQTPGQGLQFLFEYFSETQRNKGNFPGRFSGRQFSNSRSEMNVSTLELGDSALYLCASSLDSQGRGETQYFGPGTRLLVL.

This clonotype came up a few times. The CDR3 DNA reads TGTGCCAGCAGCTTGGCCGGGGGACAGGGCTGGGAGCCCCAGCATTTT. Its translation: CASSLAGGQGWEPQHF. This rearrangement joins TRBV5-5 to TRBJ1-5; 9 nucleotides line up with TRBD1. The germline V gene encodes CDR1 SGHKS and CDR2 YYEKEE (reference sequence). V lost 0 bases to trimming and J lost 8 bases; unmatched junction nucleotides: 9. The CDR3 runs to 16 residues.